This T cell receptor (beta chain) was obtained from a study of T cells expressing NK-cell markers. Study observations and caveats: Roughly six of the donors carried dominant NKG2C+ clonotypes that took up roughly 1.0-8% of their CD8+ T cells. Expanded NKG2C+ T cell clones had unclear HCMV specificity.

The germline gives CDR1 PRHDT, CDR2 FYEKMQ (reference sequence). The CDR3 has 16 amino acids. As to this clonotype: Its target is not known.

From the 5' RACE reads, TCRdb lists one entry per CDR3 protein and no DNA. The sample includes about 190,000 distinct CDR3 sequences. The chain joins TRBV13 to TRBJ2-2; TCRdb selects TRBD1, and the lack of DNA leaves this call unchecked. The source is a man between 18 and 69 years old in good health. Sequencing was performed on blood T cells: a sorted CD56 or NKG2C T cell subset, CD4+ or CD8+ T cells, or bulk PBMC T cells (not recorded which). This CDR3 is CASSLDQGWPTGELFF.